Listed here are 22 T cell receptor beta chains from one sample, sequenced in a study of regulatory T cells in long-lasting Graves disease. As to time point: newly diagnosed GD, antithyroid drugs for less than 3 months. From RNA extracted from PBMCs, the TCR library was made. Arm-PCR of CDR3 regions and iRepertoire HTBI primers were the basis on which TCR beta libraries were built. TCRdb reprocessed the multiplex PCR reads with MiXCR, giving one entry per CDR3 protein. This sample carries some 410,000 distinct CDR3 sequences, 16% of them seen once, and the ten largest clones take roughly 10%. The sample was also linked to a second study, of T cells in Graves' hyperthyroidism and ophthalmopathy.

Sequences were derived from peripheral blood mononuclear cells (PBMCs), sampled at new diagnosis, from a patient treated with antithyroid drugs. Receptors were obtained from a woman aged 25 to 39 with Graves disease.

The sample holds many counts of this clonotype. The V call is TRBV2, the J call TRBJ2-5, with D perhaps TRBD1 (5 bases). Germline loops: CDR1 SNHLY, CDR2 FYNNEI. The CDR3 is 11 residues long. The ends were cut back, 5 bases at V and 5 bases at J, with 6 bases in the middle. The CDR3 nucleotides are TGTGCCAGCAGTAAGGGGGAGACCCAGTACTTC. Translating it yields CASSKGETQYF.

This clonotype was found many times. The V and J genes are TRBV20-1 and TRBJ2-7; no clear D gene. The ends were cut back, 6 bases at V and 5 bases at J, with 17 bases in the middle. This CDR3 has 13 residues. Germline CDR1 is DFQATT and CDR2 is SNEGSKA (reference sequence). CDR3 region: CSANAWRADEQYF. For the CDR3, the DNA is TGCAGTGCAAATGCCTGGCGTGCGGACGAGCAGTACTTC.

The genes are TRBV7-6 and TRBJ2-1; 7 bases line up with TRBD2. Trimming cost V 1 base and J 7 bases; bases outside gene matches: 10. Germline lookup yields CDR1 SGHVS and CDR2 FNYEAQ. The CDR3 has 16 amino acids. The CDR3 DNA is TGTGCCAGCAGCTTAGGGTGGGGTAGCGGGTATAATGAGCAGTTCTTC. Protein: CASSLGWGSGYNEQFF.

This clonotype was detected many times. This rearrangement joins TRBV12-3 or TRBV12-4 to TRBJ2-5; tentatively, D is TRBD1 (6 bases). CDR3 size: 14 residues. The germline V and J ends were trimmed by 5 bases and 1 base, with 11 bases remaining between them. The CDR3 region has the DNA TGTGCCAGCAGTAAGACAGGAGTCCAAGAGACCCAGTACTTC. Its protein is CASSKTGVQETQYF.

The sample holds one count of this clonotype. This may be a read error, as it is one base from a much larger clone. This chain links TRBV3-1 with TRBJ1-2; 8 nucleotides line up with TRBD1. This CDR3 has 15 amino acids. Germline V gene sequence: CDR1 LGHDT, CDR2 YNNKEL (reference sequence). The CDR3 spells CASSQEDREVRGSTF. The CDR3 DNA sequence: TGTGCCAGCAGCCAAGAGGACAGGGAGGTTCGTGGCTCCACCTTC.

This clonotype has ten or more counts. V and J are TRBV20-1 and TRBJ2-1; no definite D call. Germline-derived CDR1 and CDR2 are DFQATT and SNEGSKA (reference sequence). Trimming stripped 0 bases from V and 3 bases from J, with 3 bases between. The CDR3 spans 12 residues. Written as DNA, the CDR3 is TGCAGTGCTAGAGAGGGCTACAATGAGCAGTTCTTC. It yields the protein CSAREGYNEQFF.

A few counts support this clonotype. The chain couples TRBV20-1 to TRBJ2-1; 11 positions match TRBD2. The CDR3 length is 14 residues. The germline gives CDR1 DFQATT, CDR2 SNEGSKA (reference sequence). The CDR3 protein is CTPARLAGGYEQFF. CDR3 nucleotides: TGCACCCCGGCCCGCCTAGCGGGAGGATATGAGCAGTTCTTC.

V and J are TRBV5-6 and TRBJ2-7; D not certain. In germline, CDR1 is SGHDT, CDR2 YYEEEE. The CDR3 sequence is 12 residues long. Trimming shortened V by 3 bases and J by 3 bases, and 7 bases separated the two germline ends. CDR3 nucleotide sequence: TGTGCCAGCAGCTCCACCGACTACGAGCAGTACTTC. Residues: CASSSTDYEQYF.

This clonotype occurred many times. This chain links TRBV27 with TRBJ2-1, with a possible D match to TRBD2 (6 bases). The CDR3 contains 15 residues. Trimming stripped 6 bases from V and 4 bases from J, with 16 bases between. CDR1 is MNHEY and CDR2 is SMNVEV in the germline V gene (reference sequence). The CDR3 is CASSRDSLLYNEQFF. The CDR3 DNA follows: TGTGCCAGCAGCCGGGACTCCCTTCTATACAATGAGCAGTTCTTC.

The gene calls are TRBV27 and TRBJ2-7; 7 positions agree with TRBD1. Germline CDR1 reads MNHEY; CDR2 reads SMNVEV (reference sequence). This CDR3 contains 14 residues. Trimming removed 8 bases from V and 2 bases from J; junction bases left unmatched: 9. The CDR3 loop is CASSPRDSTYEQYF. The DNA for the CDR3 is TGTGCCAGCTCCCCCCGGGACAGTACCTACGAGCAGTACTTC.

This clonotype was seen at least ten times. The chain combines TRBV28 with TRBJ2-2; D gene ambiguous. The germline gives CDR1 MDHEN, CDR2 SYDVKM. The CDR3 contains 12 residues. V gave up 9 bases and J gave up 4 bases, with 9 bases separating them. The CDR3 DNA sequence: TGTGCCAGGATAACCCCCACCGGGGAGCTGTTTTTT. Translating gives CARITPTGELFF.

This clonotype was seen at least ten times. The gene calls are TRBV2 and TRBJ1-3; D is perhaps TRBD1 (6 bases). The CDR3 contains 14 residues. V lost 2 bases and J 3 bases, leaving 8 bases between the germline ends. Germline CDR1 SNHLY, CDR2 FYNNEI. The CDR3 nucleotides read TGTGCCAGCAGTGAAAACAGGGATGGAAACACCATATATTTT. Translation gives CASSENRDGNTIYF.

In its sample, this clonotype was seen many times. The V call is TRBV11-2, the J call TRBJ2-3; D possibly corresponds to TRBD2 (5 bases). Trimming cost V 5 bases and J 2 bases, with 14 bases left between them. The germline gives CDR1 SGHAT, CDR2 FQNNGV. This CDR3 has 15 residues. The chain's CDR3 is CASSPVGLSTDTQYF. As DNA, the CDR3 is TGTGCCAGCAGCCCGGTAGGACTTTCCACAGATACGCAGTATTTT.

This clonotype was recorded at least ten times. V and J are TRBV18 and TRBJ2-1, with D possibly being TRBD1 (6 bases). The CDR3 contains 18 residues. Trimming left V 7 bases short and J 0 bases short, with 22 bases between. Germline loops: CDR1 KGHSH, CDR2 LQKENI. For the CDR3, the DNA is TGTGCCAGCTTCTCCGGGACACGCGGACTTAACTCCTACAATGAGCAGTTCTTC. It specifies CASFSGTRGLNSYNEQFF.

This clonotype was detected ten times or more. DNA of the CDR3: TGTGCCTGGAGTGCAGGGTATGGAAAACTGTTTTTT. Protein product: CAWSAGYGKLFF. V usage is TRBV30 and J usage is TRBJ1-4, with TRBD1 as a possible D gene (5 bases). Looked up from germline, CDR1 is GTSNPN and CDR2 is SVGIG (reference sequence). Trimming left V 1 base short and J 10 bases short, with 10 bases between. CDR3 size: 12 residues.

The rearrangement joins TRBV19 to TRBJ2-7; 7 bases are a match to TRBD1. The V segment lost 7 bases and the J segment 6 bases; nucleotides outside the gene matches: 12. The CDR3 runs to 14 residues. Germline V gives CDR1 LNHDA, CDR2 SQIVND (reference sequence). CDR3 in amino acids: CASNSGTDLAEQYF. The CDR3 DNA follows: TGTGCCAGTAACTCCGGGACAGATCTGGCCGAGCAGTACTTC.

This clonotype was seen ten or more times. The genes are TRBV7-2 and TRBJ2-5, with D uncertain. This CDR3 comprises 14 residues. V lost 3 bases and J 7 bases, leaving 15 bases between the germline ends. CDR1 is SGHTA, CDR2 FQGNSA, per germline. CDR3 region: CASSFFTSATTQYF. CDR3 DNA sequence: TGTGCCAGCAGCTTTTTCACGTCAGCGACGACCCAGTACTTC.

This clonotype was seen at least ten times. The V and J genes are TRBV5-1 and TRBJ2-7; TRBD1 matches at 7 bases. The V gene's germline CDR1 is SGHRS and CDR2 YFSETQ. The junction had 7 bases not matched to a gene; V was cut back by 3 bases and J by 1 base. The CDR3 sequence is 15 residues long. The CDR3, as DNA: TGCGCCAGCAGCTCCGCACCGGGACAGTCCTACGAGCAGTACTTC. This sequence encodes CASSSAPGQSYEQYF.

J is TRBJ2-7 and V is TRBV3-1, with unresolved D. Deletions cut 3 bases from V and 4 bases from J, with 22 bases between. The CDR3 extends over 17 amino acids. CDR1 LGHDT and CDR2 YNNKEL come from the germline V gene (reference sequence). The chain's CDR3 is CASSHRSLDLRSYEQYF. Here the CDR3 DNA reads TGTGCCAGCAGCCACCGTTCGCTGGATCTCCGGTCTTACGAGCAGTACTTC.

This clonotype was counted a few times. CDR3 sequence: CSARDPREGDIQYF. The CDR3 coding sequence is TGCAGTGCTAGAGATCCTCGGGAAGGTGACATTCAGTACTTC. The chain couples TRBV20-1 to TRBJ2-4; D is possibly TRBD2 (5 bases). The CDR3 has 14 amino acids. In germline, CDR1 is DFQATT, CDR2 SNEGSKA (reference sequence). V was pared by 0 bases and J by 8 bases, with 14 bases between.

This clonotype was found many times. This chain's CDR3 is CASRPRDGQETQYF. The CDR3, as DNA: TGTGCCAGCAGACCCCGGGACGGCCAAGAGACCCAGTACTTC. The V call is TRBV6-2 or TRBV6-3, the J call TRBJ2-5; D is possibly TRBD1 or TRBD2 (5 bases each). There are 14 residues in the CDR3. The germline gives CDR1 MNHEY, CDR2 SVGEGT. V was cut by 6 bases and J by 1 base, with 12 bases left in between.

The chain employs TRBV9 and TRBJ2-5; either TRBD1 or TRBD2 may fit D (5 bases each). Germline loops: CDR1 SGDLS, CDR2 YYNGEE. CDR3 length: 15 residues. With 0 bases removed from V and 4 bases from J, the gap between germline ends came to 13 bases. The CDR3 nucleotides read TGTGCCAGCAGCGTAGCCGGGACCCACGGAGAGACCCAGTACTTC. Encoded protein: CASSVAGTHGETQYF.